This TCR beta chain was recorded in a study of blood T cell repertoires in COVID-19. The data were produced by immunoSEQ multiplex PCR, yet TCRdb's version contains in-frame clones alone and is incomplete. The sample yields about 54,000 clones, roughly 87% seen once. J lost 4 bases, V lost 1 base, and 6 bases had no gene match. Germline CDR1 SGHTA, CDR2 FQGNSA. This CDR3 comprises 15 residues. The chain uses TRBV7-2 and TRBJ2-7; 8 nucleotides agree with TRBD1. Sequenced material: peripheral blood. This clonotype originated in a man aged 45 to 65 with active COVID-19. The CDR3 sequence: CASSLEVTGGYEQYF. As DNA, the CDR3 is TGTGCCAGCAGCTTAGAGGTTACAGGGGGATACGAGCAGTACTTC.